The 9 T cell receptor beta chains reported below all come from one sample, sequenced in a study of blood T cell repertoires in COVID-19. This table comes from immunoSEQ multiplex PCR, and its TCRdb copy is limited to in-frame clones, with some not included. The repertoire includes roughly 240,000 clones, 83% of them detected once, and 3% to 4% sits in the top ten. The sequenced sample consisted of PBMCs or T cells enriched from blood (not recorded which). Receptor source: a woman in her forties who had been exposed to COVID-19.

The chain combines TRBV5-6 with TRBJ1-1; D call uncertain. Germline CDR1 is SGHDT and CDR2 is YYEEEE. V was shortened by 2 bases and J by 6 bases, with 17 bases between the two germline ends. The CDR3 is 15 amino acids. CDR3 protein: CASSFWEGTYAEAFF. The DNA for the CDR3 is TGTGCCAGCAGCTTCTGGGAGGGAACGTACGCTGAAGCTTTCTTT.

This sequence joins TRBV2 and TRBJ2-3; TRBD2 matches 7 bases. Germline trimming cut 8 bases from V and 2 bases from J; bases unmatched to any gene: 10. The CDR3 length is 15 residues. CDR1 is SNHLY and CDR2 is FYNNEI in the germline V gene. The chain's CDR3 is CASPPERGITDTQYF. The CDR3 DNA reads TGTGCCAGCCCCCCTGAGCGGGGCATCACAGATACGCAGTATTTT.

Only a few counts were recorded for this clone. V usage is TRBV2 and J usage is TRBJ1-2; 8 bases fit TRBD1. Germline trimming cut 4 bases from V and 4 bases from J; bases unmatched to any gene: 11. CDR1 is SNHLY, CDR2 FYNNEI, per germline. This CDR3 spans 16 amino acids. CDR3: CASSGRTGWLSYGYTF. The DNA of the CDR3 is TGTGCCAGCAGTGGGCGGACAGGGTGGTTGAGCTATGGCTACACCTTC.

The table lists this clone with a count of one. The chain uses TRBV5-4 and TRBJ2-3; D possibly corresponds to TRBD2 (5 bases). The germline V and J ends were trimmed by 1 base and 3 bases, with 9 bases remaining between them. The CDR3 extends over 14 amino acids. Germline values: CDR1 SGHNT, CDR2 YYREEE (reference sequence). The DNA of the CDR3 is TGTGCCAGCAGCTTGTCGAGGGAGACAGATACGCAGTATTTT. This gives the protein CASSLSRETDTQYF.

The chain couples TRBV4-2 to TRBJ1-3; 7 bases match TRBD1. CDR1 is LGHNA, CDR2 YNFKEQ, per germline. This CDR3 has 17 residues. V lost 1 base and J lost 0; bases outside the gene matches: 6. This CDR3 reads CASSQGDGTVSGNTIYF. The CDR3 DNA is TGTGCCAGCAGCCAAGGGGACGGGACAGTCTCTGGAAACACCATATATTTT.

The rearrangement links TRBV6-5 to TRBJ2-5; the match to TRBD1 covers 9 bases. Germline V lookup: CDR1 MNHEY, CDR2 SVGAGI. V lost 4 bases and J lost 1; bases outside the gene matches: 4. This CDR3 has 15 amino acids. The CDR3 here is CASSWDRDRQETQYF. Here the CDR3 DNA reads TGTGCCAGCAGTTGGGACAGGGATCGCCAAGAGACCCAGTACTTC.

The chain recombines TRBV7-2 with TRBJ1-2; D might be TRBD1 (5 bases). The ends were cut back, 5 bases at V and 1 base at J, with 14 bases in the middle. CDR3 length: 15 residues. The V gene's germline CDR1 is SGHTA and CDR2 FQGNSA. The CDR3 spells CASSPTTGLNYGYTF. CDR3 coding DNA: TGTGCCAGCAGCCCTACGACGGGACTTAACTATGGCTACACCTTC.

V and J are TRBV11-3 and TRBJ2-1, with a tentative D call TRBD1 (6 bases). Germline CDR1 SGHNT, CDR2 YENEEA. The CDR3 spans 16 residues. V lost 5 bases, J lost 0 bases, and 14 bases lay in between. The CDR3 coding sequence is TGTGCCAGCAGCCCCCAACAGGGAAGCTCCTACAATGAGCAGTTCTTC. Protein: CASSPQQGSSYNEQFF.

This clone has just one count. V gene TRBV19 combines with J gene TRBJ2-3; D is possibly TRBD2 (5 bases). The CDR3 contains 15 residues. The germline V gene has CDR1 LNHDA and CDR2 SQIVND (reference sequence). The ends were cut back, 4 bases at V and 4 bases at J, with 15 bases in the middle. The DNA of the CDR3 is TGTGCCAGTAGTACGGGTCCCTCCGGGGCAGATACGCAGTATTTT. Encoded protein: CASSTGPSGADTQYF.